This is a list of T cell receptor beta chains from one sample in a study of breast tumors, draining lymph nodes, adjacent tissues. From the multiplex PCR reads, TCRdb called clonotypes with MiXCR, one entry per CDR3 protein. This sample has roughly 130,000 distinct CDR3 sequences, with approximately 29% found just once. Sequenced sample: axillary lymph node tissue. These receptor sequences come from a female donor with breast cancer. Some clones in this sample may be carry-over from other donors' samples. Both conserved end residues are part of each CDR3. The D gene is left open where the match is weak. Not all rows give a size; the values are once, few, many and, for expanded clones, a class.

D: TRBD2
size: few
V: TRBV6-2/TRBV6-3
J: TRBJ2-3
CDR3: CASSPITSGGATDTQYF
DNA: TGTGCCAGCAGTCCCATCACTAGCGGGGGGGCCACAGATACGCAGTATTTT

D: .
size: .
V: TRBV7-9
J: TRBJ2-4
CDR3: CASSLKGRPGVAKNIQYF
DNA: TGTGCCAGCAGCTTAAAGGGACGCCCAGGGGTGGCCAAAAACATTCAGTACTTC

D: TRBD1
size: many
V: TRBV10-3
J: TRBJ1-2
CDR3: CATSDRSSYGYTF
DNA: TGTGCCACCTCGGACAGGAGCTCCTATGGCTACACCTTC

D: .
size: many
V: TRBV5-1
J: TRBJ1-4
CDR3: CASSLGQKEEKLFF
DNA: TGCGCCAGCAGCTTGGGGCAGAAAGAGGAAAAACTGTTTTTT

D: TRBD1
size: many
V: TRBV7-2
J: TRBJ1-2
CDR3: CASSSGQGTIGYTF
DNA: TGTGCCAGCAGCTCGGGACAGGGAACCATTGGCTACACCTTC

D: .
size: many
V: TRBV5-1
J: TRBJ2-3
CDR3: CASSLGGNTDTQYF
DNA: TGCGCCAGCAGCTTGGGAGGGAACACAGATACGCAGTATTTT

D: TRBD2
size: many
V: TRBV7-2
J: TRBJ2-5
CDR3: CASSLEISGGYGEPQYF
DNA: TGTGCCAGCAGCTTAGAAATTAGCGGGGGTTATGGAGAGCCCCAGTACTTC

D: .
size: many
V: TRBV5-6
J: TRBJ2-5
CDR3: CASSPGAVVETQYF
DNA: TGTGCCAGCAGCCCCGGGGCAGTGGTAGAGACCCAGTACTTC

D: .
size: .
V: TRBV7-3
J: TRBJ1-4
CDR3: CASSSLKIRPLFF
DNA: TGTGCCAGCAGCTCGCTGAAAATTCGGCCCCTGTTTTTT

D: TRBD1
size: many
V: TRBV20-1
J: TRBJ1-2
CDR3: CSAVDRGLDGYTF
DNA: TGCAGTGCTGTAGACAGGGGGCTCGATGGCTACACCTTC

D: .
size: .
V: TRBV12-3/TRBV12-4
J: TRBJ2-5
CDR3: CASTRGRAGQETQYF
DNA: TGTGCCAGCACTAGGGGGAGGGCGGGGCAAGAGACCCAGTACTTC

D: .
size: many
V: TRBV19
J: TRBJ2-2
CDR3: CASSTSENTGELFF
DNA: TGTGCCAGTAGTACTAGCGAAAACACCGGGGAGCTGTTTTTT

D: .
size: many
V: TRBV4-1
J: TRBJ2-5
CDR3: CASSQGLAGQETQYF
DNA: TGCGCCAGCAGCCAAGGGTTAGCTGGGCAAGAGACCCAGTACTTC

D: .
size: many
V: TRBV5-8
J: TRBJ1-2
CDR3: CASSLYSTYYGYTF
DNA: TGTGCCAGCAGCTTGTACAGTACCTACTATGGCTACACCTTC

D: TRBD1
size: many
V: TRBV30
J: TRBJ1-6
CDR3: CAWSVPGTGTNSPLHF
DNA: TGTGCCTGGAGTGTACCTGGGACAGGGACTAATTCACCCCTCCACTTT

D: .
size: .
V: TRBV2
J: TRBJ2-2
CDR3: CASTEELFF
DNA: TGTGCCAGCACCGAGGAGCTGTTTTTT

D: TRBD1
size: many
V: TRBV7-9
J: TRBJ2-5
CDR3: CASSQGGQGRWDQETQYF
DNA: TGTGCCAGCAGCCAGGGGGGACAGGGACGTTGGGACCAAGAGACCCAGTACTTC

D: .
size: many
V: TRBV3-1
J: TRBJ2-3
CDR3: CASSSVQGDTQYF
DNA: TGTGCCAGCAGCTCGGTACAGGGCGATACGCAGTATTTT

D: .
size: .
V: TRBV19
J: TRBJ1-1
CDR3: CASLGLHNTEAFF
DNA: TGTGCCAGTTTGGGTCTTCACAACACTGAAGCTTTCTTT

D: .
size: many
V: TRBV7-2
J: TRBJ1-4
CDR3: CASSSTPQGGGEKLFF
DNA: TGTGCCAGCAGCTCGACCCCTCAGGGTGGAGGTGAAAAACTGTTTTTT

D: TRBD1
size: few
V: TRBV6-2/TRBV6-3
J: TRBJ2-1
CDR3: CASRVLGQGALNEQFF
DNA: TGTGCCAGCAGGGTTTTAGGACAGGGAGCCCTCAATGAGCAGTTCTTC

D: .
size: many
V: TRBV19
J: TRBJ1-5
CDR3: CASSIATVSNQPQHF
DNA: TGTGCCAGTAGTATAGCAACTGTTAGCAATCAGCCCCAGCATTTT

D: .
size: many
V: TRBV5-1
J: TRBJ1-2
CDR3: CASSLVQAPNYGYTF
DNA: TGCGCCAGCAGCTTGGTACAGGCCCCTAACTATGGCTACACCTTC

D: .
size: many
V: TRBV5-6
J: TRBJ1-3
CDR3: CASSLFRFRNTIYF
DNA: TGTGCCAGCAGCTTGTTCCGGTTTCGAAACACCATATATTTT

D: .
size: many
V: TRBV15
J: TRBJ1-5
CDR3: CATSRDRGAPQHF
DNA: TGTGCCACCAGCAGAGATCGGGGGGCCCCCCAGCATTTT

D: TRBD2
size: many
V: TRBV10-3
J: TRBJ2-1
CDR3: CAISSGVGNEQFF
DNA: TGTGCCATCAGTAGCGGGGTTGGGAATGAGCAGTTCTTC

D: TRBD2
size: many
V: TRBV9
J: TRBJ2-1
CDR3: CASSSTSGGSNEQFF
DNA: TGTGCCAGCAGCTCGACTAGCGGGGGATCCAATGAGCAGTTCTTC

D: .
size: many
V: TRBV6-5
J: TRBJ1-2
CDR3: CASSSFSPGHNYGYTF
DNA: TGTGCCAGCAGTTCCTTTTCCCCGGGACATAACTATGGCTACACCTTC